The 8 T cell receptor beta chains listed next were all sequenced from one sample in a study of blood T cell repertoires in COVID-19. Assay used: immunoSEQ multiplex PCR; TCRdb lists only in-frame clones, some missing. Of fewer than 250,000 clones in the sample, about 90% were seen once. The sample was peripheral blood. The receptors come from a woman aged 45-65 years with acute or convalescent COVID-19.

This clone occurred once. The same CDR3 arises from other DNA sequences in this sample as well. This sequence joins TRBV9 and TRBJ1-2, with a possible D match to TRBD1 (5 bases). V lost 0 bases, J lost 3 bases, and 6 bases lay in between. The CDR3 covers 13 residues. Germline V gene sequence: CDR1 SGDLS, CDR2 YYNGEE. This CDR3 reads CASSVGGDYGYTF. DNA for the CDR3: TGTGCCAGCAGCGTAGGGGGGGACTATGGCTACACCTTC. Variable domain in full (rest from reference TRBV9 and TRBJ1-2): DSGVTQTPKHLITATGQRVTLRCSPRSGDLSVYWYQQSLDQGLQFLIQYYNGEERAKGNILERFSAQQFPDLHSELNLSSLELGDSALYFCASSVGGDYGYTFGSGTRLTVV.

This clone has only a few counts. J is TRBJ2-5 and V is TRBV10-3, with 12 bases identical to TRBD2. The length of the CDR3 is 13 residues. Trimming took 10 bases from V and 5 from J; bases not matched to a gene: 5. From germline, CDR1 is ENHRY and CDR2 SYGVKD. As DNA, the CDR3 is TGTGCCACACAGGGGACTAGCGGGGAGACCCAGTACTTC. Amino acid sequence: CATQGTSGETQYF.

This clone occurred once. The V call is TRBV7-2, the J call TRBJ2-1; 8 bases align to TRBD2. Germline trimming cut 5 bases from V and 0 bases from J; bases unmatched to any gene: 6. CDR3 size: 16 residues. The germline gives CDR1 SGHTA, CDR2 FQGNSA. The CDR3 sequence: CASSPLSGSSYNEQFF. DNA of the CDR3: TGTGCCAGCAGCCCTCTCAGCGGGAGCTCCTACAATGAGCAGTTCTTC. Variable domain in full (rest from reference TRBV7-2 and TRBJ2-1): GAGVSQSPSNKVTEKGKDVELRCDPISGHTALYWYRQSLGQGLEFLIYFQGNSAPDKSGLPSDRFSAERTGGSVSTLTIQRTQQEDSAVYLCASSPLSGSSYNEQFFGPGTRLTVL.

V is TRBV6-1 and J is TRBJ1-3; no reliable D call. This CDR3 has 17 amino acids. Per the germline V gene, CDR1 is MNHNS and CDR2 is SASEGT. V was clipped by 4 bases and J by 0 bases, with 16 bases between them. CDR3 DNA: TGTGCCAGCAGTGCACTATACCAGCGGAGCTCTGGAAACACCATATATTTT. Protein: CASSALYQRSSGNTIYF.

This CDR3 reads CASSRGGAFINEQFF. Here the CDR3 DNA reads TGTGCCAGCAGTCGCGGGGGGGCCTTTATAAATGAGCAGTTCTTC. The chain has TRBV6-5 and TRBJ2-1, with 9 bases that match TRBD2. V trimming: 5 bases; J trimming: 7 bases; junction bases outside the gene matches: 9. This CDR3 is built from 15 residues. Germline V lookup: CDR1 MNHEY, CDR2 SVGAGI.

This clone has a count of ten or more. The J gene is TRBJ1-6, the V gene TRBV4-3; D is possibly TRBD1 (5 bases). The CDR3 runs to 18 residues. V was trimmed by 0 bases and J by 9 bases, leaving 21 bases between them. Germline V CDR1 and CDR2: LGHNA, YSLEER. The CDR3 DNA reads as TGCGCCAGCAGCCAAGATAATGACCTCCCAGGGATTCCTTCACCCCTCCACTTT. Its translation: CASSQDNDLPGIPSPLHF.

This clone was seen a few times. CDR3 in amino acids: CASSAQTFIGELFF. Here the CDR3 DNA reads TGTGCCAGCAGCGCCCAGACTTTCATCGGGGAGCTGTTTTTT. The chain links TRBV11-2 to TRBJ2-2; D remains ambiguous. The V end lost 5 bases, the J end lost 7 bases, and 14 bases lay between the germline ends. This CDR3 contains 14 residues. Germline CDR1 SGHAT, CDR2 FQNNGV.

The chain joins TRBV6-5 to TRBJ2-5, with a weak D call TRBD1 (6 bases). The CDR3 extends over 13 amino acids. The V and J ends lost 6 bases and 4 bases respectively, with 12 bases between them. Germline V CDR1 and CDR2: MNHEY, SVGAGI. CDR3: CASSLQGRETQYF. CDR3 DNA sequence: TGTGCCAGCAGCCTCCAGGGGAGAGAGACCCAGTACTTC.